The present T cell receptor (beta chain) was sequenced within a study of cytomegalovirus exposure and HLA in healthy donors (TCRdb year 2017). About the study as a whole: In an earlier analysis of several hundred of the donors, approximately 300 Gb of sequence data and approximately 120 million unique TCR beta sequences from about 179 million T cells were reported. Every discovery cohort repertoire had been produced on one sequencing platform. The study aimed to test whether cataloging public T cell receptors could reveal signatures of past pathogen exposure. Alongside the repertoire data, information on donor age, sex, ethnicity and CMV serostatus was compiled. On average, approximately 250,000 unique TCR beta nucleotide sequences were sequenced per donor among some 430 genotyped donors of the cohort, with roughly 18% of those sequences being non-productive. HLA typing covered class I and class II loci at four-digit resolution. To predict cytomegalovirus infection status, the study brought together high-throughput TCR immunosequencing, statistical association of individual TCRs with disease status, and machine learning. A separate validation cohort of about 110 different subjects was used in addition to the approximately 670-subject first cohort. Of the 300 to 500 genotyped donors, 65% to 90% were placed in the genetic ancestry cluster associated with self-reported Caucasian donors. An earlier analysis of several hundred of the donors applied high-throughput TCR beta sequencing to assess whether each TCR beta V gene segment acted as functional or pseudogenic. The later analysis used no new phenotypic data to find candidate immune exposures, relying instead on TCR beta sequences and their occurrence across donors. About 5 DR-DQ haplotypes were handled as single units for association and clustering, since linkage in the cohort was strong. Typing coverage varied by locus: roughly 620-640 donors for A, B, C, DRB1 and DQB1; about 520 for DQA1; around 610 for DPA1; around 450 for DPB1. Genome-wide SNP genotypes for about 65% of the roughly 670 donors were used in a later genetic analysis, which treated that subset as a discovery cohort. A later analysis re-examined previously published TCR beta repertoires from just over 650 donors and added high-resolution HLA genotyping to investigate patterns of TCR occurrence. Using immunosequencing, the study profiled T cell repertoires from fewer than 700 subjects and related those repertoires to cytomegalovirus serostatus. An early release covering approximately 600 HLA-typed donors comprised 300 to 350 gigabases of sequencing data and 65 million to 100 million unique TCR sequences. What the study reported, not specific to this receptor: An earlier analysis of 450 to 750 of the donors showed that most TCR beta V segments appeared in productive rearrangements either about 87% or about 30% of the time, which broadly matched IMGT annotations. A further reported finding was that TCR beta sequences accurately predicted the HLA-A and HLA-B alleles for most subjects in the first cohort. Linkage disequilibrium might explain the correlated functional status among segregating V segments, but an unknown experimental factor could not be ruled out. In a later analysis, most CMV-associated TCR beta chains were found to appear HLA-restricted, with HLA associations seemingly driven largely by CMV exposure. Because the 87-base-pair reads could not distinguish some IMGT-functional V segments, including TRBV6-2 and TRBV6-3, those segments were excluded. The classifier was reported to diagnose cytomegalovirus status with high specificity and sensitivity in both the original and validation cohorts. It was suggested by the authors that the approach could potentially be generalized to other disease states and immunological phenotypes. The sequencing pipeline was judged likely to have produced a cluster of highly shared sequence variants as a technical artifact. In a later analysis, TCR association rates were found to vary across HLA loci, with the most associated TCRs seen for DRB1 alleles and the fewest for HLA-C alleles. Roughly uniform sequencing depth across donors was assumed in presence/absence analyses, although this assumption may not hold. CMV serostatus was the only immune exposure information available for the cohort. In vitro tests confirmed that a few of the cytomegalovirus-associated TCR beta chains recognize cytomegalovirus antigens. A later genetic analysis reported fewer N-insertions in productive TCRs among donors in an Asian-associated ancestry cluster than the roughly 700-donor mean. A later analysis reported that several top co-occurrence clusters appeared linked to parvovirus B19, influenza, CMV and Epstein-Barr virus. Assigning TCR associations to individual alleles was difficult when HLA alleles, especially DR and DQ, strongly co-occurred. Most TCR sequences were observed very rarely across donors, whereas some public TCRs were present in many individuals. A later analysis found that HLA-associated TCR beta chains were more clonally expanded and had lower generation probabilities than equally common non-associated chains. Because HLA typing was unavailable for some donors at each locus, only the typed subset was used in association tests. The study listed 150 to 200 TCR beta chains as associated with cytomegalovirus. A later analysis associated 17,000 or so TCR beta sequences with specific HLA alleles at a false discovery rate of 0.05. V-gene and J-gene trimming of TCR beta chains was associated with a missense DCLRE1C variant in a later genetic analysis, and the association was replicated in an independent cohort. This cohort had only TCR beta chains sequenced, and the lack of alpha or paired-chain data limited which features could be detected. The earlier analysis of about 600 of the donors excluded about 16 rarely observed V segments, including chromosome 9 orphons, because counts were too low.

Taken from the germline V gene, the CDR1 and CDR2 loops are MDHEN and SYDVKM. The CDR3 sequence holds 16 residues, the cysteine and phenylalanine included. The entry retains the CDR3 DNA only, 48 bases that are in frame from base 1. For this chain, trimming is 3 bases at the V end and 5 bases at the J end, and the number of junction bases without a gene match is 7. Library creation used the immunoSEQ multiplex PCR assay. For the multiplex PCR, a mixture combining 60 forward primers for TCR Vbeta segments and 13 reverse primers for TCR Jbeta segments was used. Amplification of the CDR3 region of rearranged TCR beta genes was performed with a multiplex PCR assay on genomic DNA. On the Illumina HiSeq System, the amplified TCR beta libraries were sequenced as 87-base-pair reads. As for the original processing: In a later analysis, around 80 million unique TCR beta chains were counted across the approximately 640 repertoires, and roughly 11 million of these chains were shared by at least two donors. Raw reads were error-corrected and collapsed into unique sequences with a nearest-neighbor algorithm that merged closely related sequences to remove PCR and sequencing errors. Alignment of CDR3 sequences to IMGT reference sequences was used to assign V, D and J gene segments. Each retained sequence needed at least a six-nucleotide match to both a V gene segment and a J gene segment. A rearrangement was called productive if the CDR3 had no stop codons and remained in frame with V and J, and every other rearrangement was called non-productive. Following IMGT convention, CDR3 was defined as the stretch from the second conserved V-encoded cysteine up to the conserved J-encoded phenylalanine. In an earlier analysis of around 540 of the donors, sequences lacking an unambiguous match to a single V gene segment were excluded. In an earlier analysis of 450 to 700 of the donors, V segments were called functional above 56.7% productive rearrangements and were called segregating when the between-donor standard deviation exceeded 5%. To diagnose cytomegalovirus status from the catalog of TCR beta chain sequences, a statistical classification framework was built. A later analysis assigned V and J genes by comparing TCR nucleotide sequences with IMGT/GENE-DB human TR gene sequences. The TCRdist pipeline was used in a later analysis to assign CDR3 sequences and most-parsimonious VDJ recombination scenarios. A later analysis defined each TCR beta chain by its CDR3 amino acid sequence plus V-gene family, and excluded reads lacking a unique V-gene family. To address suspected cross-contamination and a sequencing artifact, a later analysis removed some 620 highly shared, low-generation-probability nucleotide sequences. For each public chain, a later analysis derived a clonal expansion index from normalized ranks of inferred template counts within each repertoire. Generation probabilities in a later analysis came from a VDJ recombination model fitted to out-of-frame rearrangements, and those results were checked against IGoR. A later analysis scored TCR-TCR, TCR-HLA and TCR-CMV co-occurrence with hypergeometric tests, applying a repertoire-size bias correction to TCR pairs. A later analysis estimated false discovery rates by permuting HLA or CMV assignments 20 times. A later analysis grouped co-occurring TCRs with DBSCAN, adding TCRdist sequence similarity when clustering within HLA-allele-positive subsets. For co-occurrence clustering, repertoires with fewer than 30,000 or more than 120,000 public chains were excluded, along with five repertoires with anomalous nucleotide sharing. The table comes from immuneACCESS by way of TCRdb, which keeps in-frame sequences with V and J called. Part of the clones is missing from these tables; in studies checked, under half for an unresolved V gene and the rest for unknown reasons. The V and J calls and clone size were taken over from that table, and D and trimming were inferred from the DNA. The sample records 200,000 to 250,000 clones, approximately 80% of which are singletons. Roughly 1.5% of the sample rests with the top ten.

The cohort comprised 550 to 700 healthy bone marrow donors. All cohort members were sampled while nominally healthy, although unrecorded immune exposures were likely present. The donor was CMV seronegative and belonged to the group of under 400 seronegative cohort members. Each donor provided a peripheral blood sample, and peripheral blood mononuclear cells were used for TCR beta sequencing. Genomic DNA extraction from the blood cell samples was performed with the Qiagen DNeasy Blood Extraction Kit. In regard to this clone: This clone's antigen is unknown. Base qualities are not at hand, and no much larger clone is one base apart.

This receptor was identified in a man in his fifties or sixties in good health and CMV-seronegative. The specimen was PBMCs. The V gene is TRBV28 and the J gene is TRBJ2-7, and TRBD2 aligns with 13 junction nucleotides. CDR3 reads: CASSFGLAGVVHEQYF. The sequence in DNA is TGTGCCAGCAGTTTCGGACTAGCGGGAGTGGTCCACGAGCAGTACTTC. Where the CDR3 stops, the reference TRBV28 and TRBJ2-7 genes take over; the full variable domain is DVKVTQSSRYLVKRTGEKVFLECVQDMDHENMFWYRQDPGLGLRLIYFSYDVKMKEKGDIPEGYSVSREKKERFSLILESASTNQTSMYLCASSFGLAGVVHEQYFGPGTRLTVT.